This TCR beta chain was profiled in a study of PD-1 blockade in mismatch repair-deficient tumors. The repertoire was sequenced with immunoSEQ multiplex PCR; TCRdb's copy has only in-frame clones and lacks some. The table includes over 75,000 clones, about 85% detected once. There are 15 residues in the CDR3. J lost 3 bases, V lost 4 bases, and 6 bases had no gene match. From germline, CDR1 is KGHSH and CDR2 LQKENI. This sequence was found in an adult with mismatch repair-deficient cancer. The chain is built from TRBV18 and TRBJ2-1; 7 nucleotides agree with TRBD2. The input for sequencing was peripheral blood, taken 12 weeks after starting pembrolizumab. Here the CDR3 DNA reads TGTGCCAGCTCACGTAGCGGGTATAGCTACAATGAGCAGTTCTTC. Translating gives CASSRSGYSYNEQFF.